This T cell receptor beta chain was found in a study of beta chain features in type 1 diabetes. In the study overall: On cell yields, gender and age, patients and healthy donors were similar. Overall study results and limits: More deletions and fewer insertions at VDJ junctions were seen in type 1 diabetes patients. Across all four CD4+ subsets, people with type 1 diabetes showed modestly shorter TCRB CDR3s. An over-representation of cells with high TCR expression could result from cDNA sequencing.

There are a few counts of this clone. The target antigen is unknown. Reverse transcription of all isolated RNA meant that expressed TCRB transcripts were sequenced. The protocol was immunoSEQ multiplex PCR, while the TCRdb copy is restricted to in-frame clones and leaves out a portion. Of around 280,000 clones in the sample, over 14% are singletons; the top ten hold 0.015%. Trimming removed 3 bases from V and 2 bases from J; junction bases left unmatched: 5. Germline-derived CDR1 and CDR2 are KGHSH and LQKENI. The CDR3 is made up of 16 amino acids. The TCR comes from a man younger than 30 with type 1 diabetes. Sequencing was carried out using naive CD4+ T cells from blood. This chain uses TRBV18 with TRBJ2-5; 11 bases match TRBD1. The DNA of the CDR3 is TGTGCCAGCTCACCCCGGACAGGGGGCCTACAAGAGACCCAGTACTTC. Protein sequence: CASSPRTGGLQETQYF.